The rows below give T cell receptor beta chains drawn from one sample of a study of T-cell memory formation after mild COVID-19. Each CDR3 protein gets one entry after TCRdb re-called the 5' RACE reads with MiXCR. The sample includes about 420,000 distinct CDR3 sequences, 20% to 30% seen only once; the top ten take roughly 13%. The sequenced sample consisted of PBMCs or a T cell subset sorted from them (not recorded which). These TCRs come from an adult woman who had mild COVID-19 (a few samples of this study predate the infection). Cell type and time point are not known. CDR3s include the opening cysteine and the closing phenylalanine or tryptophan. The D gene is left open where the match is weak. Clone size is given for some rows only: seen once, a few or many times, or a class if the clone is expanded.

CDR3 DNA | CDR3 protein | J gene | V gene | clone size | CDR3 length | D gene
TGCGCCAGCAGCCCGATAGGGACTAGCAATGAGCAGTTCTTC | CASSPIGTSNEQFF | TRBJ2-1 | TRBV5-1 | . | 14 | TRBD2
TGTGCCAGCAGCTGGGAGGGGAGCACCGGGGAGCTGTTTTTT | CASSWEGSTGELFF | TRBJ2-2 | TRBV7-9 | few | 14 | TRBD2
TGCGCCAGCAGCCTGGGCAGCCAGTCGGTCGAGCAGTACTTC | CASSLGSQSVEQYF | TRBJ2-7 | TRBV4-1 | . | 14 | .
TGTGCCAGCGGAGACAGTTCTACGAACACTGAAGCTTTCTTT | CASGDSSTNTEAFF | TRBJ1-1 | TRBV12-3/TRBV12-4 | few | 14 | .
TGCAGTGCTATAAGGAGGGGCCTCTCCTACGAGCAGTACTTC | CSAIRRGLSYEQYF | TRBJ2-7 | TRBV20-1 | once | 14 | .
TGTGCCAGCCTCTCTAGCGCGAGCTACGAGCAGTACTTC | CASLSSASYEQYF | TRBJ2-7 | TRBV6-5 | . | 13 | .
TGTGCCAGCAGCTTAGCGGGAGGGCCTTGGAATGAGCAGTTCTTC | CASSLAGGPWNEQFF | TRBJ2-1 | TRBV7-6 | few | 15 | TRBD2
TGTGCCAGCAGTTCTACGAACACTGAAGCTTTCTTT | CASSSTNTEAFF | TRBJ1-1 | TRBV12-3/TRBV12-4 | few | 12 | .
TGTGCCAGCAGTTACACGGGACTAGCGAATGAGCAGTTCTTC | CASSYTGLANEQFF | TRBJ2-1 | TRBV28 | . | 14 | TRBD2
TGCAGTGCTCCGGGGGGCAGGAGGGCCTACACCTTC | CSAPGGRRAYTF | TRBJ1-2 | TRBV20-1 | . | 12 | .
TGTGCCAGCTCACGCGTCGCTACAGACAGGGTCTCCTACAATGAGCAGTTCTTC | CASSRVATDRVSYNEQFF | TRBJ2-1 | TRBV18 | few | 18 | TRBD1
TGTGCCAGCAGTTACTCCCCCCAGAATCAGTACTTC | CASSYSPQNQYF | TRBJ2-4 | TRBV6-2/TRBV6-3 | . | 12 | .
TGTGCCAGCAGCCCGGGCAATCGAGATACGCAGTATTTT | CASSPGNRDTQYF | TRBJ2-3 | TRBV7-7 | . | 13 | .
TGTGCCAGCTCATCCACGGCGGGACAAGAGACCCAGTACTTC | CASSSTAGQETQYF | TRBJ2-5 | TRBV18 | few | 14 | .
TGTGCCAGCAGTTTGGGTCAGGGGAGGGAGCAGTACTTC | CASSLGQGREQYF | TRBJ2-7 | TRBV27 | few | 13 | .
TGCAGCGTTGCCTCTCCGACCGGGGAGCTGTTTTTT | CSVASPTGELFF | TRBJ2-2 | TRBV29-1 | few | 12 | .
TGTGCCAGCAGCCCAGACGGGGGGGCAAACAATGAGCAGTTCTTC | CASSPDGGANNEQFF | TRBJ2-1 | TRBV9 | few | 15 | TRBD2
TGTGCCAGCAGCGTAAAGGCAGGGACTAATGAAAAACTGTTTTTT | CASSVKAGTNEKLFF | TRBJ1-4 | TRBV9 | few | 15 | .
TGCAGTGCACCTCGGAGTAGCGGGGCCCGCACAGATACGCAGTATTTT | CSAPRSSGARTDTQYF | TRBJ2-3 | TRBV20-1 | . | 16 | TRBD2
TGTGCCAGCAGTTTATCACCACGCGAGCAGTACTTC | CASSLSPREQYF | TRBJ2-7 | TRBV12-3/TRBV12-4 | few | 12 | .
TGTGCCAGCAGCTTATCCGGGAACCTTCGGGAGCAGTACTTC | CASSLSGNLREQYF | TRBJ2-7 | TRBV7-9 | . | 14 | .
TGTGCCAGCAGTTCCATAGCGGGGGGGTACAATGAGCAGTTCTTC | CASSSIAGGYNEQFF | TRBJ2-1 | TRBV6-5 | once | 15 | TRBD2
TGTGCCAGCAGTTACTCGGCGGGAGTAAACGAGCAGTACTTC | CASSYSAGVNEQYF | TRBJ2-7 | TRBV6-5 | many | 14 | TRBD2
TGCAGTGCTAGAGATGCCAGGGGAAGGGCCCCTGGCTACACCTTC | CSARDARGRAPGYTF | TRBJ1-2 | TRBV20-1 | . | 15 | .
TGTGCTAGTGGTACCCCTGCCGGGGAGCTGTTTTTT | CASGTPAGELFF | TRBJ2-2 | TRBV12-5 | . | 12 | .
TGTGCCAGCAGCTTAGTGAACAGGGGTGTGGACGAGCAGTACTTC | CASSLVNRGVDEQYF | TRBJ2-7 | TRBV7-9 | many | 15 | TRBD1
TGCAGTGCTCAAAATAGCGGGAGGGCCAAAAACATTCAGTACTTC | CSAQNSGRAKNIQYF | TRBJ2-4 | TRBV20-1 | . | 15 | TRBD2
TGTGCCAGCAGCGTGCCCCTCGGAGGGGTTCGCGTCGTAGATACGCAGTATTTT | CASSVPLGGVRVVDTQYF | TRBJ2-3 | TRBV9 | . | 18 | .
TGTGCCAGCAGCTTTCGACAGGAAGATGGGAACGAGCAGTACTTC | CASSFRQEDGNEQYF | TRBJ2-7 | TRBV5-4 | . | 15 | .
TGCAGCGCGGGATGGGCGGGAGCCAATGAGCAGTTCTTC | CSAGWAGANEQFF | TRBJ2-1 | TRBV29-1 | few | 13 | TRBD2
TGTGCCAGCAGCGTAAGAAGCGGGGGACTCGTGGGAACCGGGGAGCTGTTTTTT | CASSVRSGGLVGTGELFF | TRBJ2-2 | TRBV14 | . | 18 | TRBD2
TGTGCCAGCAGCCAAGATCCCAGCGGGGAGACCCAGTACTTC | CASSQDPSGETQYF | TRBJ2-5 | TRBV3-1 | . | 14 | .
TGTGCCAGCAGCTACGAGCGGGTCCAAGAGACCCAGTACTTC | CASSYERVQETQYF | TRBJ2-5 | TRBV11-2 | . | 14 | .
TGTGCCAGCAGCTTAACGACCGGACTAGCGGGAGGTGGGCAGTTCTTC | CASSLTTGLAGGGQFF | TRBJ2-1 | TRBV7-3 | few | 16 | TRBD2
TGCGCCAGCAGGGACGGGGGCGCAGCTGGAAACACCATATATTTT | CASRDGGAAGNTIYF | TRBJ1-3 | TRBV5-1 | few | 15 | .
TGTGCCAGCAGACACCGGGACAGGGGGATGGAGACCCAGTACTTC | CASRHRDRGMETQYF | TRBJ2-5 | TRBV7-9 | . | 15 | TRBD1
TGTGCCAGCAGTCTGGCTCTGAACACCGGGGAGCTGTTTTTT | CASSLALNTGELFF | TRBJ2-2 | TRBV25-1 | many | 14 | .
TGTGCCAGCAGCTTGATAGGGACTAGCGGTTACAATGAGCAGTTCTTC | CASSLIGTSGYNEQFF | TRBJ2-1 | TRBV7-3 | few | 16 | TRBD2
TGTGCCATCAGGGGACAGGAGTACTACGAGCAGTACTTC | CAIRGQEYYEQYF | TRBJ2-7 | TRBV10-3 | few | 13 | TRBD1
TGTGCCAGCACGGGACAGGGTGGAGAAAAACTGTTTTTT | CASTGQGGEKLFF | TRBJ1-4 | TRBV2 | few | 13 | TRBD1